These 25 T cell receptor beta chains came from one sample sequenced in a study of T cells after somatic rescue of genetic block. Assay used: immunoSEQ multiplex PCR; TCRdb lists only in-frame clones, some missing. This table has approximately 100,000 clones, just under 90% appearing once. The source material was peripheral blood mononuclear cells (PBMCs). The receptors were gathered from a woman under 30.

This clone appeared once. V gene TRBV7-9 combines with J gene TRBJ1-1; 10 bases map to TRBD1. This CDR3 region has 13 residues. Germline loops: CDR1 SEHNR, CDR2 FQNEAQ (reference sequence). The V segment lost 6 bases and the J segment 6 bases; nucleotides outside the gene matches: 4. Here the CDR3 reads CASSRQGAAEAFF. Here the CDR3 DNA reads TGTGCCAGCAGTCGACAGGGGGCGGCTGAAGCTTTCTTT.

V is TRBV28 and J is TRBJ2-1; 7 nucleotides agree with TRBD2. From germline, CDR1 is MDHEN and CDR2 SYDVKM. Trimming removed 4 bases from V and 2 bases from J; junction bases left unmatched: 8. This CDR3 contains 16 residues. This chain's CDR3 is CASSSRSLAAYNEQFF. CDR3 sequence (DNA): TGTGCCAGCAGTTCACGGTCCCTAGCGGCCTACAATGAGCAGTTCTTC. Based on the CDR3 plus reference TRBV28 and TRBJ2-1, the full variable domain is DVKVTQSSRYLVKRTGEKVFLECVQDMDHENMFWYRQDPGLGLRLIYFSYDVKMKEKGDIPEGYSVSREKKERFSLILESASTNQTSMYLCASSSRSLAAYNEQFFGPGTRLTVL.

The chain recombines TRBV11-3 with TRBJ2-7; 12 bases align to TRBD2. Losses at the gene ends were 5 bases for V and 4 bases for J; bases not matched to a gene: 6. The length of the CDR3 is 15 residues. Germline values: CDR1 SGHNT, CDR2 YENEEA. CDR3 residues: CASSPRLAGVYEQYF. In DNA form, the CDR3 reads TGTGCCAGCAGCCCGAGACTAGCGGGAGTGTACGAGCAGTACTTC.

The chain is built from TRBV4-2 and TRBJ1-4, with D possibly TRBD1 on 5 matching bases. The CDR3 is 14 residues long. Germline CDR1 is LGHNA and CDR2 is YNFKEQ. Trimming took 4 bases from V and 8 from J, leaving 14 bases between them. In DNA form, the CDR3 reads TGTGCCAGCAGCCCCCGGGGGGGGATAGAAAAACTGTTTTTT. This sequence encodes CASSPRGGIEKLFF.

The chain uses TRBV5-1 and TRBJ2-2, with D perhaps TRBD1 or TRBD2 (5 bases each). V was clipped by 4 bases and J by 5 bases, with 9 bases between them. This CDR3 comprises 13 residues. Germline V gene lookup returns CDR1 SGHRS and CDR2 YFSETQ. This CDR3 is CASSLGATGELFF. The CDR3 DNA follows: TGCGCCAGCAGCCTCGGGGCAACCGGGGAGCTGTTTTTT.

The rearrangement uses TRBV18 and TRBJ2-1; no definite D call. The CDR3 sequence is 16 residues long. The V end lost 6 bases, the J end lost 2 bases, and 17 bases lay between the germline ends. Germline CDR1 reads KGHSH; CDR2 reads LQKENI. The CDR3 sequence: CASSPELSMTYNEQFF. The CDR3, as DNA: TGTGCCAGCTCCCCCGAACTCTCGATGACCTACAATGAGCAGTTCTTC.

The chain is built from TRBV10-2 and TRBJ2-3; 13 nucleotides align to TRBD2. J gave up 2 bases and V 2 bases, and 10 bases lay outside the gene matches. This CDR3 has 19 residues. Germline V CDR1 and CDR2: WSHSY, SAAADI. The CDR3 region has the DNA TGCGCCAGCAGTGAGCGGCGGACTAGCGGGAGTCCCCTCACAGATACGCAGTATTTT. Translating gives CASSERRTSGSPLTDTQYF.

The chain recombines TRBV14 with TRBJ2-5; tentative D call: TRBD2 (5 bases). The CDR3 totals 13 residues. Looked up from germline, CDR1 is SGHDN and CDR2 is FVKESK. V lost 6 bases, J lost 5 bases, and 13 bases lay in between. CDR3 coding DNA: TGTGCCAGCAGTACTAGGGTTGGGGAGACCCAGTACTTC. It codes for CASSTRVGETQYF.

The V and J genes are TRBV29-1 and TRBJ2-7, with a possible D match to TRBD1 (6 bases). V lost 0 bases and J 1 base, leaving 7 bases between the germline ends. Germline V gives CDR1 SQVTM, CDR2 ANQGSEA. The CDR3 is 13 amino acids. CDR3 sequence: CSVEDQGSYEQYF. CDR3 bases: TGCAGCGTTGAAGATCAGGGGTCCTACGAGCAGTACTTC.

J is TRBJ2-7 and V is TRBV19; the match to TRBD2 covers 11 bases. The V gene end was trimmed by 5 bases and the J gene end by 3 bases; junction bases not matched to a gene: 6. The CDR3 consists of 15 residues. Germline CDR1 is LNHDA and CDR2 is SQIVND (reference sequence). The CDR3 spells CASSEGLAEVYEQYF. The CDR3 DNA follows: TGTGCCAGTAGTGAGGGACTAGCGGAGGTCTACGAGCAGTACTTC.

The chain has TRBV7-2 and TRBJ2-1, with TRBD1 as a possible D gene (6 bases). Trimming removed 0 bases at V and 7 bases at J, with 10 bases between. The V gene's germline CDR1 is SGHTA and CDR2 FQGNSA. The CDR3 length is 14 residues. This CDR3 is CASSLAGTPNEQFF. CDR3 nucleotides: TGTGCCAGCAGCTTAGCAGGGACACCTAATGAGCAGTTCTTC.

This chain joins TRBV11-3 and TRBJ1-1, with no clear D. V lost 1 base and J lost 7, with 7 bases in between. The CDR3 extends over 12 amino acids. Per germline, CDR1 SGHNT and CDR2 YENEEA. The CDR3 DNA reads TGTGCCAGCAGCTTAGCCTGGGATGAAGCTTTCTTT. It is translated as CASSLAWDEAFF.

V and J are TRBV7-6 and TRBJ2-1; the match to TRBD2 covers 8 bases. V was pared by 2 bases and J by 7 bases, with 7 bases of the junction left unmatched. Looked up from germline, CDR1 is SGHVS and CDR2 is FNYEAQ. This CDR3 has 15 amino acids. The CDR3 DNA reads TGTGCCAGCAGCTTACAAGCGGGAGTTGGGAATGAGCAGTTCTTC. Amino acid sequence: CASSLQAGVGNEQFF. Supplemented by reference TRBV7-6 and TRBJ2-1, the full variable domain reads GAGVSQSPRYKVTKRGQDVALRCDPISGHVSLYWYRQALGQGPEFLTYFNYEAQQDKSGLPNDRFSAERPEGSISTLTIQRTEQRDSAMYRCASSLQAGVGNEQFFGPGTRLTVL.

The DNA of the CDR3 is TGTGCCAGCGGACAGGGTGGTGAAAAACTGTTTTTT. It encodes CASGQGGEKLFF. The rearrangement uses TRBV28 and TRBJ1-4; TRBD1 agrees at 8 bases. J was trimmed by 7 bases and V by 8 bases; bases with no gene match: 3. Germline values: CDR1 MDHEN, CDR2 SYDVKM. The CDR3 is 12 residues long. Looking up the rest from reference TRBV28 and TRBJ1-4 gives the full variable domain: DVKVTQSSRYLVKRTGEKVFLECVQDMDHENMFWYRQDPGLGLRLIYFSYDVKMKEKGDIPEGYSVSREKKERFSLILESASTNQTSMYLCASGQGGEKLFFGSGTQLSVL.

The V gene is TRBV6-6, the J gene TRBJ1-5; D is ambiguous. V lost 6 bases, J lost 2 bases, and 17 bases lay in between. Per germline, CDR1 MNHNY and CDR2 SVGAGI (reference sequence). This CDR3 contains 16 residues. The CDR3 coding sequence is TGTGCCAGCAGGCCCACCGGGGAGGGCCGCAATCAGCCCCAGCATTTT. It is translated as CASRPTGEGRNQPQHF.

The chain uses TRBV6-4 and TRBJ2-1; 10 positions agree with TRBD2. The junction had 8 bases not matched to a gene; V was cut back by 3 bases and J by 3 bases. This CDR3 has 17 residues. Germline V CDR1 and CDR2: MRHNA, SNTAGT. The chain's CDR3 is CASSEFSRLAGYNEQFF. The CDR3 nucleotides are TGTGCCAGCAGTGAATTTTCTCGACTAGCGGGCTACAATGAGCAGTTCTTC.

The chain is built from TRBV7-9 and TRBJ2-7, with D possibly being TRBD2 (6 bases). Germline V CDR1 and CDR2: SEHNR, FQNEAQ (reference sequence). This CDR3 spans 13 amino acids. V lost 5 bases, J lost 6 bases, and 14 bases lay in between. The CDR3 coding sequence is TGTGCCAGCAGCGCCGGGGGTGGGCCCGAGCAGTACTTC. This gives the protein CASSAGGGPEQYF.

This clone came up once. The CDR3 is CAISTGTGGNTIYF. CDR3 in DNA: TGTGCCATCAGCACCGGGACAGGGGGAAACACCATATATTTT. The chain couples TRBV10-3 to TRBJ1-3, with TRBD1 matching over 9 bases. From germline, CDR1 is ENHRY and CDR2 SYGVKD. This CDR3 has 14 residues. J gave up 4 bases and V 6 bases, and 4 bases lay outside the gene matches.

The chain's CDR3 is CASSFPYSGALKDTEAFF. The CDR3 nucleotides are TGCGCCAGCAGCTTCCCGTATAGTGGAGCGCTGAAGGACACTGAAGCTTTCTTT. V gene TRBV5-1 combines with J gene TRBJ1-1; D remains unclear. CDR3 length: 18 residues. Germline CDR1 and CDR2: SGHRS and YFSETQ. Trimming took off 2 bases at V and 3 bases at J, with 23 bases between the two ends.

In DNA form, the CDR3 reads TGTGCCAGCAGTTCTGGACTAGGGACCTACGAGCAGTACTTC. Its protein product is CASSSGLGTYEQYF. The gene calls are TRBV6-1 and TRBJ2-7, with 7 bases lining up with TRBD2. CDR1 MNHNS and CDR2 SASEGT come from the germline V gene. The junction had 6 bases not matched to a gene; V was cut back by 5 bases and J by 2 bases. The length of the CDR3 is 14 residues.

The CDR3 sequence: CASSLPPQGLVTGELFF. The CDR3 coding sequence is TGTGCCAGCAGTCTCCCCCCGCAGGGGCTGGTCACCGGGGAGCTGTTTTTT. The chain employs TRBV27 and TRBJ2-2, with a tentative D call TRBD1 (6 bases). V dropped 5 bases and J dropped 4 bases, with 20 bases sitting between them. Germline values: CDR1 MNHEY, CDR2 SMNVEV (reference sequence). The CDR3 contains 17 residues.

V is TRBV5-1 and J is TRBJ2-2; D is perhaps TRBD1 (6 bases). Trimming stripped 4 bases from V and 1 base from J, with 17 bases between. CDR1 and CDR2 (germline): SGHRS, YFSETQ. This CDR3 spans 17 amino acids. For the CDR3, the DNA is TGCGCCAGCAGCGCCTACTGGACAGAGTTGAACACCGGGGAGCTGTTTTTT. It encodes CASSAYWTELNTGELFF.

J is TRBJ1-2 and V is TRBV30; D ambiguous. The CDR3 contains 13 residues. The germline gives CDR1 GTSNPN, CDR2 SVGIG (reference sequence). V gave up 3 bases and J gave up 1 base, with 9 bases separating them. This chain's CDR3 is CAWSDTYNYGYTF. CDR3 in DNA: TGTGCCTGGAGCGACACATATAACTATGGCTACACCTTC.

The chain couples TRBV28 to TRBJ2-7; D may match TRBD1 or TRBD2 (5 bases each). Germline loops: CDR1 MDHEN, CDR2 SYDVKM. V was pared by 5 bases and J by 2 bases, with 10 bases between. This CDR3 is built from 13 residues. CDR3 sequence: CASSPGPPYEQYF. Written as DNA, the CDR3 is TGTGCCAGCAGTCCGGGACCCCCCTACGAGCAGTACTTC. Full variable domain (outside the CDR3, taken from reference TRBV28 and TRBJ2-7): DVKVTQSSRYLVKRTGEKVFLECVQDMDHENMFWYRQDPGLGLRLIYFSYDVKMKEKGDIPEGYSVSREKKERFSLILESASTNQTSMYLCASSPGPPYEQYFGPGTRLTVT.

The chain couples TRBV30 to TRBJ2-7; 7 nucleotides match TRBD2. V dropped 2 bases and J dropped 6; count of bases not matched to a gene: 1. CDR3 length: 11 amino acids. The germline V gene has CDR1 GTSNPN and CDR2 SVGIG (reference sequence). The CDR3 DNA is TGTGCCTGGAGTACGGGGGGCGAGCAGTACTTC. Translating gives CAWSTGGEQYF. Filled out from reference TRBV30 and TRBJ2-7, the complete variable domain reads SQTIHQWPATLVQPVGSPLSLECTVEGTSNPNLYWYRQAAGRGLQLLFYSVGIGQISSEVPQNLSASRPQDRQFILSSKKLLLSDSGFYLCAWSTGGEQYFGPGTRLTVT.